These T cell receptor beta chains were read from a single sample in a study of beta chain features in type 1 diabetes. Repertoires were generated with immunoSEQ multiplex PCR, while TCRdb's copy carries only in-frame clones and drops some. The sample contains 300,000 or so clones, 8% of which appear only once. The specimen was central memory CD4+ T cells from blood. The receptors shown here come from a woman between 18 and 29 years old in good health. Both conserved end residues are part of each CDR3. A D gene is named only where the DNA matches it firmly. A row's size may be missing; if present it is once, few, many or a size class.

>TRBV10-3|few|TRBD2|TRBJ2-3
TGTGCCATCAGTGAGTCGGCGGGAGGGCTATTCACAGATACGCAGTATTTT
CAISESAGGLFTDTQYF
>TRBV5-1|.|TRBD1|TRBJ2-5
TGCGCCAGCAGCTTGGGGGCCGGGACAGGGGAAGAGACCCAGTACTTC
CASSLGAGTGEETQYF
>TRBV9|.|TRBD2|TRBJ2-2
TGTGCCATCAGCGTAGCTATATTAGCGGGTTCGACCGGGGAGCTGTTTTTT
CAISVAILAGSTGELFF
>TRBV15|few|TRBD1|TRBJ2-2
TGTGCCACCAGCAGGGGACAGGGTGCCGGGGAGCTGTTTTTT
CATSRGQGAGELFF
>TRBV7-8|.|TRBD2|TRBJ2-2
TGTGCCAGCAGCTTAGCGATATGGCTAGCGGGAGGGCGGGTCACCGGGGAGCTGTTTTTT
CASSLAIWLAGGRVTGELFF
>TRBV7-2|many|TRBD2|TRBJ2-1
TGTGCCAGCAGCAAAGAACTAGCGCGGAATTTCAATGAGCAGTTCTTC
CASSKELARNFNEQFF
>TRBV2|few|.|TRBJ2-7
TGTGCCAGCAGTGAGTATAACGAGCAGTACTTC
CASSEYNEQYF
>TRBV11-1|.|.|TRBJ2-3
TGTGCCAGCAGCTTAGGTGTCAGGGAGACGCAGTATTTT
CASSLGVRETQYF
>TRBV5-5|few|.|TRBJ2-5
TGTGCCAGCAGCCCAACACAGGGACACCGACAAGAGACCCAGTACTTC
CASSPTQGHRQETQYF
>TRBV6-5|many|TRBD1|TRBJ2-6
TGTGCCAGCAGTACAGGGGGCTCTGGGGCCAACGTCCTGACTTTC
CASSTGGSGANVLTF
>TRBV28|.|TRBD1|TRBJ1-2
TGTGCCAGCACCCAGGGACAGTCCTATGGCTACACCTTC
CASTQGQSYGYTF
>TRBV7-8|many|TRBD2|TRBJ2-2
TGTGCCAGCAGCCCAAGGGCGGGAGGGCCGAACACCGGGGAGCTGTTTTTT
CASSPRAGGPNTGELFF
>TRBV6-6|few|.|TRBJ1-4
TGTGCCAGCAGTTACCCATCTGTGGGGGCGGATGAAAAACTGTTTTTT
CASSYPSVGADEKLFF
>TRBV5-5|few|.|TRBJ2-7
TGTGCCAGCAGCTTGCTTGGGTACGAGCAGTACTTC
CASSLLGYEQYF
>TRBV4-3|.|.|TRBJ1-3
TGCGCCAGCAGCCAAGAATTTGACAGTCACTCTGGAAACACCATATATTTT
CASSQEFDSHSGNTIYF
>TRBV14|few|.|TRBJ2-5
TGTGCCAGCAGCCAAGCTATGGGGGGTCGGGAGACCCAGTACTTC
CASSQAMGGRETQYF
>TRBV7-9|few|.|TRBJ2-7
TGTGCCAGCAGCCCTAATCGAGGCGCAGGGGCCCTTTCCCACGAGCAGTACTTC
CASSPNRGAGALSHEQYF
>TRBV6-5|few|.|TRBJ2-1
TGTGCCAGCAGTTACCCTAATTTGGGGCAGTTCTTC
CASSYPNLGQFF
>TRBV18|few|.|TRBJ2-3
TGTGCCAGCTCTCGGGGCCTCACAGATACGCAGTATTTT
CASSRGLTDTQYF
>TRBV27|.|.|TRBJ1-1
TGTGCCAGCAGTCTAAGTATGAACACTGAAGCTTTCTTT
CASSLSMNTEAFF
>TRBV28|many|TRBD1|TRBJ1-1
TGTGCCAGCAGTTTGGCAGGGGGCGGGGTGACTGAAGCTTTCTTT
CASSLAGGGVTEAFF
>TRBV11-2|.|TRBD2|TRBJ2-5
TGTGCCAGCAGCCCACTAGCGGGAGGGCAGACCCAGTACTTC
CASSPLAGGQTQYF
>TRBV28|few|.|TRBJ2-5
TGTGCCAGCAGTAGGGCCCTCGGGACCCAGTACTTC
CASSRALGTQYF
>TRBV10-3|few|TRBD2|TRBJ2-1
TGTGCCATCTCGGGACTAGCGGGAGTGACATACGGTGAGCAGTTCTTC
CAISGLAGVTYGEQFF
>TRBV4-1|.|.|TRBJ2-1
TGCGCCAGCAGCCAAGATGGGGGGACTGAGCAGTTCTTC
CASSQDGGTEQFF
>TRBV28|few|.|TRBJ2-7
TGTGCCAGCAGTTCGGGTACTGGCTACGAGCAGTACTTC
CASSSGTGYEQYF
>TRBV27|.|TRBD2|TRBJ2-1
TGTGCCAGCCGTTTCTTAGGACTAGCGGGAGCATCCTCCTACAATGAGCAGTTCTTC
CASRFLGLAGASSYNEQFF
>TRBV19|.|.|TRBJ2-1
TGTGCCAGTAGTATTTCTAGCGCCAACAATGAGCAGTTCTTC
CASSISSANNEQFF
>TRBV9|.|.|TRBJ2-1
TGTGCCAGCAGCGTAGGAGTAGGCCCCTACGAGCAGTTCTTC
CASSVGVGPYEQFF
>TRBV10-2|.|.|TRBJ2-5
TGCGCCAGCAGCATCCCAGGGGACCAGTACTTC
CASSIPGDQYF